This TCR beta chain was obtained from a study of shared clonotypes between healthy human individuals. Overall study: Serving as donors were two women and three men, whose ages spanned 18 to 49. Overall study findings and caveats: Clonotype sharing across donors was expected to vary with sequencing depth.

To note about this clone: What it binds is unknown.

Only CD45RO-negative cells positively selected for CCR7 counted as naive CD8 cells, so terminally differentiated effector memory CD45RA+ cells were excluded. Genomic DNA per cell subset filled all wells of several immunoSEQ plates. Original analysis: As immunoSEQ supplied junction-only sequences (without quality scores), filtering differed. Measured with immunoSEQ multiplex PCR; TCRdb has only the in-frame clones, and not every one. V, J and clone size are those of that table, while D and trimming were read from the DNA. The sample yields about 870,000 clones, 80% to 95% seen once. The germline V gene has CDR1 SGHAT and CDR2 FQNNGV. This CDR3 is built from 14 residues. The germline V and J ends were trimmed by 1 base and 2 bases, with 8 bases remaining between them.

The chain is built from TRBV11-2 and TRBJ1-1; no reliable D call. Sequencing was carried out using naive CD8+ T cells sorted from blood. This clonotype was sampled from a man aged 30 to 39 in good health. DNA for the CDR3: TGTGCCAGCAGCTTAGGTGAGGTTAACACTGAAGCTTTCTTT. Protein sequence: CASSLGEVNTEAFF.